This is a list of T cell receptor beta chains from one sample in a study of graft-versus-host responses after intestinal transplantation. Sequenced by immunoSEQ multiplex PCR; TCRdb stores in-frame clones only, minus some. This table has 90,000 to 130,000 clones, roughly nine tenths appearing once. No cognate antigen is known for these TCRs. Here the sequenced sample was unstimulated CD4+ T cells sorted from spleen or lymph node cells, taken before transplant. The receptor source for this set is a human donor who was the organ donor for an intestinal transplant. CDR3s include the opening cysteine and the closing phenylalanine or tryptophan. The D gene is left open where the match is weak. Only part of the rows carry a size: once, few, many, or a class if the clone is expanded.

d_call	v_call	j_call	clone_size	cdr3_nt	cdr3_aa
TRBD1	TRBV5-4	TRBJ2-1	.	TGTGCCAGCAGCTTCAAACCGGGACAGGGGGGTTATGAGCAGTTCTTC	CASSFKPGQGGYEQFF
.	TRBV4-1	TRBJ2-7	.	TGCGCCAGCAGCCAACCCGGGACGGAGACCTACGAGCAGTACTTC	CASSQPGTETYEQYF
.	TRBV5-8	TRBJ1-1	few	TGTGCCAGCAGCCACGATGACGTAAAAGCTTTCTTT	CASSHDDVKAFF
.	TRBV28	TRBJ1-2	few	TGTGCCAGCAGTTTAAAACCAGTCGGCGGCTATGGCTACACCTTC	CASSLKPVGGYGYTF
TRBD1	TRBV6-6	TRBJ1-2	once	TGTGCCAGCAGTCAGGGGACAGCCTTTAACTATGGCTACACCTTC	CASSQGTAFNYGYTF
.	TRBV4-1	TRBJ2-4	.	TGCGCCAGCAGCCAACGGAAAAACATTCAGTACTTC	CASSQRKNIQYF
.	TRBV11-2	TRBJ2-5	.	TGTGCCAGCAGCTTAGGGGATAGTAAAGAGACCCAGTACTTC	CASSLGDSKETQYF
.	TRBV5-1	TRBJ2-5	.	TGCGCCAGCAGTGTGGGGGTCTACCAAGAGACCCAGTACTTC	CASSVGVYQETQYF
.	TRBV20-1	TRBJ2-7	.	TGCAGTGCTGTGAGGAGGTACGAGCAGTACTTC	CSAVRRYEQYF
.	TRBV6-1	TRBJ1-2	few	TGTGCCAGCAGTGACAGCTATGGCTACACCTTC	CASSDSYGYTF
.	TRBV13	TRBJ2-3	.	TGTGCCAGCAGCGATCGGGACTGGGGGACAGATACGCAGTATTTT	CASSDRDWGTDTQYF
.	TRBV2	TRBJ2-1	.	TGTGCCAGCAGGTTGGACAGCAATGAGCAGTTCTTC	CASRLDSNEQFF
.	TRBV6-6	TRBJ2-7	few	TGTGCCAGCAGTTATAGGTACGAGCAGTACTTC	CASSYRYEQYF
TRBD2	TRBV7-2	TRBJ2-3	.	TGTGCCAGCAGCCCCCGTTGGAGCGGGAGTTTCTCAGATACGCAGTATTTT	CASSPRWSGSFSDTQYF
TRBD2	TRBV5-1	TRBJ2-1	.	TGCGCCAGCAGCTTGGCGGGGACCTCTAGCGGGGGTGGTAATGAGCAGTTCTTC	CASSLAGTSSGGGNEQFF
.	TRBV6-5	TRBJ1-2	once	TGTGCCAGCAGTTACTCAAGGGGCATTGGCTATGGCTACACCTTC	CASSYSRGIGYGYTF